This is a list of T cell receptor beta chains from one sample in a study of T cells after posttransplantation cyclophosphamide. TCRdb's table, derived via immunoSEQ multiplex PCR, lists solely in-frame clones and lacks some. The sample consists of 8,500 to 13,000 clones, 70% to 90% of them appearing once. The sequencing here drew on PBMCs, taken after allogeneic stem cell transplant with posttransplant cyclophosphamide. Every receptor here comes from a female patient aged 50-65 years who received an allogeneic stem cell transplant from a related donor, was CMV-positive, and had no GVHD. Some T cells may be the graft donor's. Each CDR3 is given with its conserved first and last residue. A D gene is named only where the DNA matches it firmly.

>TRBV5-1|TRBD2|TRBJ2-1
CASSPSGGINEQFF
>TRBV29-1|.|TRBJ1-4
CSVERGEKLFF
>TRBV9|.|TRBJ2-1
CASSDRDTYNEQFF
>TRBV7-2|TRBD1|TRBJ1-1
CASSPQGAGTEAFF
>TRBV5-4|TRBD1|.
CASSLGTTGLYEQYF
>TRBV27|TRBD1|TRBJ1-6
CASSFSPGGSPLHF
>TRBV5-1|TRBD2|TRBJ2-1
CASSLLAGEVGEQFF
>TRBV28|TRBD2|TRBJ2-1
CASSPPLRGVVYNEQFF
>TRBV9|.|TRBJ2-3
CASSKYFLVADKFDDTQYF
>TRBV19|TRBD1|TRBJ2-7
CATLSQGAREQYF
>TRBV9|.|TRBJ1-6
CASSDARGGAYNSPLHF
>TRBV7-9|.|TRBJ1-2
CASSLDFQGPNYGYTF
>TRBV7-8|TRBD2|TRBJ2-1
CASSPRGASGGYNEQFF
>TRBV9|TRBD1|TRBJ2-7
CASSGDRESYEQYF
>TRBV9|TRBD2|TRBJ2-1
CASSVTGGARYNEQFF
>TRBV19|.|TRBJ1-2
CASSTTRGSYGYTF
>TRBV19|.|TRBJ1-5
CASSEGREVPQHF
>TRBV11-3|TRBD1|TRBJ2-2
CASSFRQGIGELFF
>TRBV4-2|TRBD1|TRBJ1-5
CASSQARDRGNQPQHF
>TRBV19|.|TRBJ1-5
CASNLRNNQPQHF
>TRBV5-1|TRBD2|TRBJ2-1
CASSDPGTSVNEQFF
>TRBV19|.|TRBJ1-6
CASSILGTRLHF